The present TCR beta chain was sequenced within a study of T cell responses to AZD1222 COVID-19 vaccine. Study-level background: The analysis combined second doses at about 4 or about 12 weeks.

Comment on this clone: Its antigen remains unknown.

The protocol was immunoSEQ multiplex PCR, while the TCRdb copy is restricted to in-frame clones and leaves out a portion. This table holds about 96,000 clones, about nine tenths found once. The CDR3 is made up of 14 amino acids. Trimming stripped 0 bases from V and 8 bases from J, with 14 bases between. The germline V gene encodes CDR1 SGHRS and CDR2 YFSETQ. Study observations and caveats: Baseline serostatus was positive in only five to seven AZD1222 recipients. The donor group comprised mostly white British people and more females; the analysis possibly underestimated clonal diversity. Spike-specific TCR breadth rose after two AZD1222 doses, and depth rose as well.

Material: peripheral blood, obtained on day 0 of AZD1222 vaccination. The J gene is TRBJ1-2, the V gene TRBV5-1; D possibly corresponds to TRBD1 (5 bases). The origin of this receptor is an adult in good health. CDR3 protein: CASSLAPGLGGYTF. The CDR3 DNA sequence: TGCGCCAGCAGCTTGGCCCCAGGGTTGGGGGGCTACACCTTC.